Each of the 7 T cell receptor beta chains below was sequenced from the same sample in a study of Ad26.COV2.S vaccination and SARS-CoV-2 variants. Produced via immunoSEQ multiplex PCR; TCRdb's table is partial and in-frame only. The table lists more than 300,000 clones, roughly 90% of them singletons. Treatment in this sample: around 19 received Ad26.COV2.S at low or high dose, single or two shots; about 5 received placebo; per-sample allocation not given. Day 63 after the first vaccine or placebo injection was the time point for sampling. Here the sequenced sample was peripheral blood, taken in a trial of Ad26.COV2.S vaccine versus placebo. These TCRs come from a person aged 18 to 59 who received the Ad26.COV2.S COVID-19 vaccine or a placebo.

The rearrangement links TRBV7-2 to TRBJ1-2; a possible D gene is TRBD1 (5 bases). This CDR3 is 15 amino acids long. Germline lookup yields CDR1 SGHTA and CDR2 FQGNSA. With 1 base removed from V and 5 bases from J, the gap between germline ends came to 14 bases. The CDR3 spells CASSLVEGMGYGYTF. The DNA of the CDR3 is TGTGCCAGCAGCTTAGTCGAGGGGATGGGTTATGGCTACACCTTC.

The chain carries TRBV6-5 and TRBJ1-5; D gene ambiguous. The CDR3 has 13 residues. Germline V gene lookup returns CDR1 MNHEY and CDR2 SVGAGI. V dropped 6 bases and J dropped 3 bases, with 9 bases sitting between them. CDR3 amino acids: CASRAAPNQPQHF. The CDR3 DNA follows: TGTGCCAGCAGAGCCGCCCCCAATCAGCCCCAGCATTTT.

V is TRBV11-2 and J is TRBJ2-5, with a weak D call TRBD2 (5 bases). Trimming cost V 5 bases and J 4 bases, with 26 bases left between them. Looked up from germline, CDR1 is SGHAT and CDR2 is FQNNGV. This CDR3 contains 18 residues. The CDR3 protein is CASSERSRVQAFGETQYF. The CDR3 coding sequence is TGTGCCAGCAGCGAAAGATCGAGGGTCCAAGCGTTCGGAGAGACCCAGTACTTC.

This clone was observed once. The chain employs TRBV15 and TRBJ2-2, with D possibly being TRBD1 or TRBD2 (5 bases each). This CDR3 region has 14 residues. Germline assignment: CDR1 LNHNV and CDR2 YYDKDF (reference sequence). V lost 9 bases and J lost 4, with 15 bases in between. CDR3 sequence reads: CATRVGAGTGELFF. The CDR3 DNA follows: TGTGCCACAAGAGTCGGGGCGGGCACCGGGGAGCTGTTTTTT.

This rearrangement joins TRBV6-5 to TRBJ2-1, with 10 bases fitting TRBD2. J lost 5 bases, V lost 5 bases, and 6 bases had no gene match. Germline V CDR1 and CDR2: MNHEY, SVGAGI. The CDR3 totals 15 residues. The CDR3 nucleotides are TGTGCCAGCAGTCTAGCGGGGGCTAACGACAATGAGCAGTTCTTC. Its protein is CASSLAGANDNEQFF.

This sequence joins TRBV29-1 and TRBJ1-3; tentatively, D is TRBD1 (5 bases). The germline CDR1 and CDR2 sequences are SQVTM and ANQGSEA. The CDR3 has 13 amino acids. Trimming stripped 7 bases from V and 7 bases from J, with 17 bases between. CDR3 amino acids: CSARRGSSNTIYF. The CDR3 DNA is TGCAGCGCCCGCCGGGGCAGTTCGAACACCATATATTTT.

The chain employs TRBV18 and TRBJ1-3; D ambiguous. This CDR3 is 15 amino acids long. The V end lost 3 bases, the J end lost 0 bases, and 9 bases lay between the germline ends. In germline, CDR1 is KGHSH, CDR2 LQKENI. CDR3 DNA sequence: TGTGCCAGCTCACCGGCCGATAACTCTGGAAACACCATATATTTT. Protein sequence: CASSPADNSGNTIYF.